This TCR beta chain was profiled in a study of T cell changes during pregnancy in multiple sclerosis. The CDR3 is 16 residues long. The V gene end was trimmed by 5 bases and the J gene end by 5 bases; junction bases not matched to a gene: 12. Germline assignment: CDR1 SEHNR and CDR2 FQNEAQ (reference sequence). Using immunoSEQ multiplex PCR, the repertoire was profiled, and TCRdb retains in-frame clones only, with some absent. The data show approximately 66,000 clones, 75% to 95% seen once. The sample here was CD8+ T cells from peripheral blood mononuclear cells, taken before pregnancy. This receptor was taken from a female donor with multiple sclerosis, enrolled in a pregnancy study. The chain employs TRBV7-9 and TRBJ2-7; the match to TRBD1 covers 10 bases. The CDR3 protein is CASSPTGRTGGDEQYF. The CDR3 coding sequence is TGTGCCAGCAGCCCCACAGGGAGGACAGGGGGAGACGAGCAGTACTTC.